The subject of this entry is one T cell receptor beta chain. What it binds is unknown. The sample comes from a study of early T cells in non-severe SARS-CoV-2 infection. The study's findings and limits: VDJdb-based matching was biased toward anti-spike CD8 responses and missed private and CD4 specificities.

CDR3 length: 17 amino acids. V lost 0 bases to trimming and J lost 4 bases, with 18 bases between them. Germline CDR1 is SEHNR and CDR2 is FQNEAQ (reference sequence). The library protocol tagged individual cDNA molecules with unique molecular identifiers. TCRdb re-called the 5' RACE reads with MiXCR, one entry per CDR3 protein. Of some 85,000 distinct CDR3 sequences in the sample, 12% to 15% are singletons; the top ten hold 1.4%. The sample taken for sequencing was whole blood. This sequence joins TRBV7-9 and TRBJ2-5, with D possibly matching TRBD1 (6 bases). The receptor comes from an adult who was a healthcare worker with PCR-confirmed SARS-CoV-2 infection or an uninfected control (not recorded which). CDR3 nucleotide sequence: TGTGCCAGCAGCTTAGCTGTATCCGCGACAGGTCGAGAGACCCAGTACTTC. It encodes CASSLAVSATGRETQYF.